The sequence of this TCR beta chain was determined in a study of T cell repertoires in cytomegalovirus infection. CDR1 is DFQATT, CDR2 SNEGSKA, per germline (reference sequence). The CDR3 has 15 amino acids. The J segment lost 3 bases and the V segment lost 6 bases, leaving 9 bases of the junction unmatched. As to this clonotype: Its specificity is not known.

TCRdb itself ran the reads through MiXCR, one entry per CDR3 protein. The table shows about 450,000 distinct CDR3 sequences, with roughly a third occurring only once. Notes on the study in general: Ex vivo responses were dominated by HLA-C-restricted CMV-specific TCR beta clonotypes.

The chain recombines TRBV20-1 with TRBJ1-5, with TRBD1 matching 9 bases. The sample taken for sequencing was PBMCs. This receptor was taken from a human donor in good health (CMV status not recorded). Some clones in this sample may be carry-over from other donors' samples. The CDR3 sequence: CSAPGQGGDNQPQHF. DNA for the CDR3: TGCAGTGCCCCGGGACAGGGTGGCGACAATCAGCCCCAGCATTTT.